The 27 T cell receptor beta chains listed next were all sequenced from one sample in a study of regulatory T cells in long-lasting Graves disease. Through Arm-PCR of CDR3 regions and iRepertoire HTBI primers, TCR beta libraries were built. In TCRdb, the multiplex PCR reads were re-called with MiXCR into one record per CDR3 protein. In the table there are 350,000 to 450,000 distinct CDR3 sequences, more than 20% of which are singletons. The time point: persistent/refractory GD, antithyroid drugs over 5 years with positive TRAb. Making the TCR library involved RNA that had been extracted from PBMCs. The sequencing used peripheral blood mononuclear cells (PBMCs), collected when the disease was refractory, from a patient treated with antithyroid drugs. These receptors originate from a female donor with Graves disease.

With respect to this clonotype: A much larger clone lies a single base off, so this may be a read error. The rearrangement links TRBV28 to TRBJ1-2; D not resolved. The germline gives CDR1 MDHEN, CDR2 SYDVKM. The CDR3 consists of 12 residues. CDR3 coding DNA: TGTGCCAGCAGGCACAGACCCTATGGCTGCACCTTC. Translation gives CASRHRPYGCTF.

The chain joins TRBV4-1 to TRBJ2-7, with D perhaps TRBD1 (6 bases). Trimming took 5 bases from V and 7 from J, leaving 18 bases between them. Germline V gene sequence: CDR1 MGHRA, CDR2 YSYEKL. The CDR3 has 14 residues. Here the CDR3 DNA reads TGCGCCAGCAGCTTTAGCAGGGGATCGTGGGAGCAGTACTTC. Amino acid sequence: CASSFSRGSWEQYF.

This clonotype appeared a few times. The rearrangement links TRBV7-2 to TRBJ1-2; TRBD1 matches 8 bases. This CDR3 is built from 15 residues. The J segment lost 5 bases and the V segment lost 5 bases, leaving 10 bases of the junction unmatched. Looked up from germline, CDR1 is SGHTA and CDR2 is FQGNSA. The CDR3 here is CASSPRQGLGYGYTF. The CDR3 bases are TGTGCCAGCAGCCCGAGACAGGGGCTGGGGTATGGCTACACCTTC. Full variable domain (rest looked up from reference TRBV7-2 and TRBJ1-2): GAGVSQSPSNKVTEKGKDVELRCDPISGHTALYWYRQSLGQGLEFLIYFQGNSAPDKSGLPSDRFSAERTGGSVSTLTIQRTQQEDSAVYLCASSPRQGLGYGYTFGSGTRLTVV.

This clonotype was observed a few times. The chain has TRBV7-9 and TRBJ2-5, with D possibly matching TRBD1 (5 bases). The CDR3 extends over 14 amino acids. Germline V lookup: CDR1 SEHNR, CDR2 FQNEAQ (reference sequence). With 1 base removed from V and 5 bases from J, the gap between germline ends came to 11 bases. The CDR3 protein is CASSLDRLGETQYF. DNA of the CDR3: TGTGCCAGCAGCTTAGACAGGTTGGGCGAGACCCAGTACTTC.

Only one count was recorded for this clonotype. A single base separates this from a much larger clone, so it may be a read error. No conserved phenylalanine or tryptophan is present at the end of the CDR3, so a read error is the likely explanation. The chain carries TRBV9 and TRBJ2-7, with no clear D. Germline CDR1 is SGDLS and CDR2 is YYNGEE. Trimming pared 4 bases from V and 0 bases from J, leaving 11 bases between. This CDR3 has 14 residues. In DNA, the CDR3 is TGTGCCAGCAGCTCGACCCAGAGCTCCTACGAGCAGTACCTC. Encoded protein: CASSSTQSSYEQYL.

The chain has TRBV3-1 and TRBJ1-2; TRBD1 might be the D (5 bases). CDR1 is LGHDT, CDR2 YNNKEL, per germline (reference sequence). This CDR3 has 15 residues. V lost 4 bases and J lost 6, with 18 bases in between. This chain's CDR3 is CASSPLAHRNDGYTF. CDR3 DNA sequence: TGTGCCAGCAGCCCCCTGGCGCACAGGAATGATGGCTACACCTTC. The whole variable domain, filled in from reference TRBV3-1 and TRBJ1-2, reads DTAVSQTPKYLVTQMGNDKSIKCEQNLGHDTMYWYKQDSKKFLKIMFSYNNKELIINETVPNRFSPKSPDKAHLNLHINSLELGDSAVYFCASSPLAHRNDGYTFGSGTRLTVV.

The V gene is TRBV6-5, the J gene TRBJ1-4; D call uncertain. The CDR3 length is 15 residues. The germline CDR1 and CDR2 sequences are MNHEY and SVGAGI. V gave up 2 bases and J gave up 0 bases, with 7 bases separating them. CDR3 sequence: CASSYEGSTNEKLFF. The CDR3 DNA reads as TGTGCCAGCAGTTACGAGGGATCAACTAATGAAAAACTGTTTTTT.

This clonotype was recorded many times. This chain uses TRBV30 with TRBJ1-1; D is uncertain. V was clipped by 4 bases and J by 1 base, with 7 bases between them. This CDR3 region has 12 residues. Germline CDR1 reads GTSNPN; CDR2 reads SVGIG (reference sequence). The CDR3, as DNA: TGTGCCTGGACATACCAGAACACTGAAGCTTTCTTT. It encodes CAWTYQNTEAFF.

This clonotype was observed many times. V is TRBV7-8 and J is TRBJ2-7; D not certain. The CDR3 is 12 residues long. Germline V gene data show CDR1 as SGHVS and CDR2 as FQNEAQ. Deletions cut 5 bases from V and 3 bases from J, with 8 bases between. CDR3 nucleotides: TGTGCCAGCAGCCTAGAGGTCTACGAGCAGTACTTC. Protein sequence: CASSLEVYEQYF.

V and J are TRBV20-1 and TRBJ1-6; tentatively, D is TRBD1 (5 bases). The length of the CDR3 is 13 residues. CDR1 is DFQATT and CDR2 is SNEGSKA in the germline V gene (reference sequence). Trimming cost V 3 bases and J 7 bases, with 10 bases left between them. Here the CDR3 DNA reads TGCAGTGCTAGTCTTGGGGACAATTCACCCCTCCACTTT. Translating gives CSASLGDNSPLHF.

This clonotype has at least ten counts. The chain combines TRBV11-2 with TRBJ1-2; D is possibly TRBD1 (6 bases). The CDR3 is 13 amino acids. The V end lost 5 bases, the J end lost 4 bases, and 11 bases lay between the germline ends. The V gene's germline CDR1 is SGHAT and CDR2 FQNNGV. The CDR3 DNA follows: TGTGCCAGCAGCACACAGGGCGGCTATGGCTACACCTTC. It encodes CASSTQGGYGYTF.

The chain recombines TRBV6-1 with TRBJ1-2, with 9 bases lining up with TRBD1. Germline lookup yields CDR1 MNHNS and CDR2 SASEGT. This CDR3 has 18 amino acids. Trimming removed 7 bases from V and 7 bases from J; junction bases left unmatched: 22. CDR3 amino acids: CASTNPSDRGTVMGGYTF. The CDR3 DNA reads TGTGCCAGCACTAATCCTTCGGACAGGGGAACCGTGATGGGTGGCTACACCTTC.

This chain links TRBV5-1 with TRBJ1-4, with 8 bases that match TRBD1. The CDR3 runs to 14 residues. The junction had 9 bases not matched to a gene; V was cut back by 9 bases and J by 5 bases. Germline V gene data show CDR1 as SGHRS and CDR2 as YFSETQ. The CDR3 DNA sequence: TGCGCCAACACGGAGGACAGGGAAAATGAAAAACTGTTTTTT. It translates to CANTEDRENEKLFF.

This clonotype was recorded at least ten times. The J gene is TRBJ1-1, the V gene TRBV30, with D unresolved. The ends were cut back, 2 bases at V and 1 base at J, with 5 bases in the middle. From germline, CDR1 is GTSNPN and CDR2 SVGIG (reference sequence). The CDR3 consists of 12 residues. CDR3 amino acids: CAWSSTNTEAFF. DNA for the CDR3: TGTGCCTGGAGTTCTACGAACACTGAAGCTTTCTTT. Full variable domain (remainder filled in from reference TRBV30 and TRBJ1-1): SQTIHQWPATLVQPVGSPLSLECTVEGTSNPNLYWYRQAAGRGLQLLFYSVGIGQISSEVPQNLSASRPQDRQFILSSKKLLLSDSGFYLCAWSSTNTEAFFGQGTRLTVV.

V and J are TRBV6-2 or TRBV6-3 and TRBJ2-2, with TRBD2 matching 11 bases. Germline V lookup: CDR1 MNHEY, CDR2 SVGEGT. V lost 4 bases to trimming and J lost 0 bases; unmatched junction nucleotides: 7. The CDR3 length is 18 residues. CDR3 protein: CASSSSGTSGPNTGELFF. The CDR3 region has the DNA TGTGCCAGCAGTTCCTCCGGGACTAGCGGCCCGAACACCGGGGAGCTGTTTTTT.

There are many counts of this clonotype. V and J are TRBV28 and TRBJ2-7, with 12 bases fitting TRBD2. This CDR3 contains 14 residues. Germline V gene lookup returns CDR1 MDHEN and CDR2 SYDVKM. The junction had 3 bases not matched to a gene; V was cut back by 5 bases and J by 4 bases. CDR3 bases: TGTGCCAGCAGTCGACTAGCGGGAGTTTACGAGCAGTACTTC. This gives the protein CASSRLAGVYEQYF.

The chain joins TRBV20-1 to TRBJ2-7, with a weak D call TRBD2 (5 bases). Germline V CDR1 and CDR2: DFQATT, SNEGSKA (reference sequence). V dropped 0 bases and J dropped 2 bases, with 11 bases sitting between them. CDR3 length equals 14 residues. CDR3 in DNA: TGCAGTGCTAGAGATCCCCGCGGGCCCTACGAGCAGTACTTC. Encoded protein: CSARDPRGPYEQYF.

This clonotype was observed a few times. V gene TRBV30 combines with J gene TRBJ2-7; perhaps D is TRBD1 or TRBD2 (6 bases each). CDR1 and CDR2 from the germline V gene are GTSNPN and SVGIG (reference sequence). Trimming removed 0 bases from V and 5 bases from J, with 20 bases in between. This CDR3 contains 16 residues. The CDR3 sequence is CAWSVLGGSLLDEQYF. CDR3 nucleotides: TGTGCCTGGAGTGTACTAGGGGGGAGTCTCCTCGACGAGCAGTACTTC.

The chain is built from TRBV7-9 and TRBJ2-2, with TRBD2 identical over 10 bases. Germline V lookup: CDR1 SEHNR, CDR2 FQNEAQ (reference sequence). CDR3 length: 15 amino acids. Losses at the gene ends were 8 bases for V and 3 bases for J; bases not matched to a gene: 6. The CDR3 DNA reads as TGTGCCAGCGGCTCAGCGGGAGGGGACACCGGGGAGCTGTTTTTT. Translation: CASGSAGGDTGELFF. Together with reference TRBV7-9 and TRBJ2-2, the CDR3 gives the full variable domain: DTGVSQNPRHKITKRGQNVTFRCDPISEHNRLYWYRQTLGQGPEFLTYFQNEAQLEKSRLLSDRFSAERPKGSFSTLEIQRTEQGDSAMYLCASGSAGGDTGELFFGEGSRLTVL.

This clonotype was detected only a few times. V is TRBV14 and J is TRBJ2-5; 10 bases map to TRBD1. The germline V gene has CDR1 SGHDN and CDR2 FVKESK. The junction had 12 bases not matched to a gene; V was cut back by 5 bases and J by 6 bases. This CDR3 comprises 16 residues. For the CDR3, the DNA is TGTGCCAGCAGCAAGCATGACAGGGGGCATGGGAAGACCCAGTACTTC. Translation: CASSKHDRGHGKTQYF.

The chain recombines TRBV4-1 with TRBJ1-4; no firm D call. Trimming removed 0 bases at V and 7 bases at J, with 27 bases between. This CDR3 has 20 residues. Germline V gene sequence: CDR1 MGHRA, CDR2 YSYEKL. CDR3 sequence reads: CASSQEGGGFGLLDGEKLFF. The CDR3 region has the DNA TGCGCCAGCAGCCAAGAAGGAGGTGGGTTTGGCCTTCTCGACGGTGAAAAACTGTTTTTT.

The gene calls are TRBV5-4 and TRBJ2-5; no reliable D call. The germline V gene has CDR1 SGHNT and CDR2 YYREEE (reference sequence). V was trimmed by 0 bases and J by 5 bases, leaving 11 bases between them. This CDR3 region has 14 residues. CDR3 sequence (DNA): TGTGCCAGCAGCTTGGCTGCAGGAAAGGAGACCCAGTACTTC. It codes for CASSLAAGKETQYF.

This clonotype was seen at least ten times. The genes are TRBV24-1 and TRBJ2-5; D remains ambiguous. Germline-derived CDR1 and CDR2 are KGHDR and SFDVKD. Between the trimmed V and J ends, which lost 5 bases and 5 bases, there was a span of 11 bases. The CDR3 is 13 residues long. The CDR3 region is CATSGGSKETQYF. The CDR3 nucleotides are TGTGCCACCAGTGGGGGTAGTAAGGAGACCCAGTACTTC.

This clonotype was recorded a few times. The genes are TRBV19 and TRBJ2-7; 7 positions match TRBD1. V lost 3 bases and J lost 3; bases outside the gene matches: 2. Germline V gene lookup returns CDR1 LNHDA and CDR2 SQIVND (reference sequence). The CDR3 has 13 amino acids. The DNA for the CDR3 is TGTGCCAGTAGTATTCCAGGGGGCTACGAGCAGTACTTC. Translated: CASSIPGGYEQYF.

This sequence joins TRBV7-2 and TRBJ2-1, with D possibly matching TRBD2 (6 bases). Germline loops: CDR1 SGHTA, CDR2 FQGNSA. Trimming took off 5 bases at V and 4 bases at J, with 15 bases between the two ends. The CDR3 sequence is 15 residues long. CDR3 protein: CASSLRDWGYNEQFF. The CDR3 region has the DNA TGTGCCAGCAGCCTCCGGGACTGGGGGTACAATGAGCAGTTCTTC.

At least ten counts were recorded for this clonotype. This chain connects TRBV28 to TRBJ2-5; D unresolved. The ends were cut back, 5 bases at V and 0 bases at J, with 7 bases in the middle. The CDR3 extends over 13 amino acids. Germline V gene data show CDR1 as MDHEN and CDR2 as SYDVKM. In DNA form, the CDR3 reads TGTGCCAGCAGTGGGCAGGACCAAGAGACCCAGTACTTC. Protein product: CASSGQDQETQYF.

This clonotype was detected many times. The V call is TRBV12-3 or TRBV12-4, the J call TRBJ1-5; D gene ambiguous. CDR3 length: 14 amino acids. Trimming pared 5 bases from V and 6 bases from J, leaving 14 bases between. This CDR3 reads CASSADSIVQPQHF. DNA of the CDR3: TGTGCCAGCAGTGCCGACTCGATAGTTCAGCCCCAGCATTTT.